This entry lists 32 T cell receptor beta chains sequenced from one sample in a study of Ad26.COV2.S vaccination and SARS-CoV-2 variants (dated by TCRdb to about 2021). The sample's treatment or condition label is to be understood as: 15 to 20 received Ad26.COV2.S at low or high dose, single or two shots; several received placebo; per-sample allocation not given. Repertoires of vaccine and placebo recipients were sequenced from samples collected on day 63 after the first injection. The library was obtained by the immunoSEQ multiplex PCR assay. The immuneACCESS repertoire file appears here via TCRdb, limited to in-frame rearrangements. These files lack a portion of the clones; in checked studies, under half of the deficit traces to unresolved V genes, and the cause of the others is not known. The sample data list about 350,000 clones, and about 85% of these were observed just once. 2.5% to 3.5% of the sample is taken by the ten largest.

The source material was peripheral blood, sampled in a trial of Ad26.COV2.S vaccine versus placebo. These receptors originate from a person aged 18-60 years who received the Ad26.COV2.S COVID-19 vaccine or a placebo.

This clone was detected only a few times. The chain carries TRBV6-2 or TRBV6-3 and TRBJ2-7; D unresolved. Looked up from germline, CDR1 is MNHEY and CDR2 is SVGEGT. The CDR3 contains 16 residues. Trimming took off 2 bases at V and 9 bases at J, with 23 bases between the two ends. In nucleotides, the CDR3 is TGTGCCAGCAGTTACACCTTTAGATCCGAGGACCCAAGGCAGTACTTC. Amino acid sequence: CASSYTFRSEDPRQYF.

This chain uses TRBV19 with TRBJ1-5, with D perhaps TRBD1 (5 bases). CDR1 and CDR2 (germline): LNHDA, SQIVND (reference sequence). This CDR3 comprises 14 residues. Trimming took off 7 bases at V and 5 bases at J, with 15 bases between the two ends. The chain's CDR3 is CASKPRQTYQPQHF. The CDR3 DNA reads as TGTGCCAGTAAGCCGAGACAGACTTATCAGCCCCAGCATTTT. Complete variable domain (other parts from reference TRBV19 and TRBJ1-5): DGGITQSPKYLFRKEGQNVTLSCEQNLNHDAMYWYRQDPGQGLRLIYYSQIVNDFQKGDIAEGYSVSREKKESFPLTVTSAQKNPTAFYLCASKPRQTYQPQHFGDGTRLSIL.

V usage is TRBV3-1 (or the pseudogene TRBV3-2) and J usage is TRBJ2-2; 13 bases are shared with TRBD2. Germline CDR1 and CDR2: LGHDT and YNNKEL (reference sequence). The CDR3 spans 17 residues. V dropped 3 bases and J dropped 1; count of bases not matched to a gene: 2. This CDR3 reads CASSQGLAGQNTGELFF. The CDR3 nucleotides read TGTGCCAGCAGCCAGGGACTAGCGGGACAGAACACCGGGGAGCTGTTTTTT.

The V gene is TRBV30, the J gene TRBJ2-1; D may match TRBD1 or TRBD2 (7 bases each). The CDR3 spans 14 residues. Germline V lookup: CDR1 GTSNPN, CDR2 SVGIG (reference sequence). Trimming stripped 4 bases from V and 1 base from J, with 11 bases between. CDR3 protein: CAWTRGGSYNEQFF. In nucleotides, the CDR3 is TGTGCCTGGACCAGGGGGGGGTCCTACAATGAGCAGTTCTTC.

The V gene is TRBV2, the J gene TRBJ1-5, with unresolved D. V gave up 3 bases and J gave up 6 bases, with 12 bases separating them. The CDR3 covers 14 residues. Germline loops: CDR1 SNHLY, CDR2 FYNNEI. CDR3 protein: CASSDMGMRQPQHF. The CDR3, as DNA: TGTGCCAGCAGTGATATGGGGATGCGTCAGCCCCAGCATTTT.

J is TRBJ1-5 and V is TRBV18, with D maybe TRBD1 (5 bases). Trimming stripped 3 bases from V and 7 bases from J, with 16 bases between. In germline, CDR1 is KGHSH, CDR2 LQKENI. This CDR3 comprises 15 residues. The CDR3 loop is CASSPGNQGGQPQHF. Here the CDR3 DNA reads TGTGCCAGCTCACCCGGCAATCAGGGCGGACAGCCCCAGCATTTT.

The chain joins TRBV5-4 to TRBJ2-5; TRBD2 is a possible D gene (6 bases). Per germline, CDR1 SGHNT and CDR2 YYREEE (reference sequence). Between the trimmed V and J ends, which lost 4 bases and 4 bases, there was a span of 11 bases. The CDR3 is 13 residues long. CDR3 in amino acids: CASSLLSGETQYF. CDR3 in DNA: TGTGCCAGCAGCCTTCTTAGCGGAGAGACCCAGTACTTC.

The gene calls are TRBV18 and TRBJ2-2; no clear D gene. Germline V gene sequence: CDR1 KGHSH, CDR2 LQKENI. The CDR3 sequence is 15 residues long. V shed 5 bases and J shed 4 bases, with 14 bases lying between them. The CDR3 spells CASSNWGVVTGELFF. CDR3 coding DNA: TGTGCCAGCTCAAATTGGGGTGTTGTCACCGGGGAGCTGTTTTTT. Full variable domain (outside the CDR3, taken from reference TRBV18 and TRBJ2-2): NAGVMQNPRHLVRRRGQEARLRCSPMKGHSHVYWYRQLPEEGLKFMVYLQKENIIDESGMPKERFSAEFPKEGPSILRIQQVVRGDSAAYFCASSNWGVVTGELFFGEGSRLTVL.

This clone has just one count. This sequence joins TRBV28 and TRBJ2-3; D is perhaps TRBD2 (5 bases). The CDR3 extends over 16 amino acids. The germline V and J ends were trimmed by 5 bases and 6 bases, with 21 bases remaining between them. Germline V CDR1 and CDR2: MDHEN, SYDVKM. The CDR3 loop reads CASSPPGVTSADTQYF. CDR3 bases: TGTGCCAGCAGTCCCCCGGGCGTTACTAGTGCGGATACGCAGTATTTT. Filled out from reference TRBV28 and TRBJ2-3, the complete variable domain reads DVKVTQSSRYLVKRTGEKVFLECVQDMDHENMFWYRQDPGLGLRLIYFSYDVKMKEKGDIPEGYSVSREKKERFSLILESASTNQTSMYLCASSPPGVTSADTQYFGPGTRLTVL.

The chain carries TRBV19 and TRBJ2-5; 10 bases fit TRBD1. Germline V gene data show CDR1 as LNHDA and CDR2 as SQIVND (reference sequence). V lost 4 bases and J lost 5; bases outside the gene matches: 7. The CDR3 spans 15 residues. CDR3 bases: TGTGCCAGTAGTACCGGACAGGGGGTGATCGAGACCCAGTACTTC. This gives the protein CASSTGQGVIETQYF.

This chain links TRBV28 with TRBJ2-5, with D perhaps TRBD1 (6 bases). Trimming took 5 bases from V and 2 from J, leaving 21 bases between them. Germline V gene data show CDR1 as MDHEN and CDR2 as SYDVKM. The CDR3 runs to 17 residues. CDR3 loop: CASSPIIPGHPQETQYF. The CDR3 nucleotides are TGTGCCAGCAGTCCTATCATCCCGGGACACCCTCAAGAGACCCAGTACTTC. Full variable domain (rest looked up from reference TRBV28 and TRBJ2-5): DVKVTQSSRYLVKRTGEKVFLECVQDMDHENMFWYRQDPGLGLRLIYFSYDVKMKEKGDIPEGYSVSREKKERFSLILESASTNQTSMYLCASSPIIPGHPQETQYFGPGTRLLVL.

The chain combines TRBV6-2 or TRBV6-3 with TRBJ2-7; 11 bases are a match to TRBD2. This CDR3 comprises 16 residues. Germline CDR1 is MNHEY and CDR2 is SVGEGT. J was trimmed by 4 bases and V by 5 bases; bases with no gene match: 10. The DNA of the CDR3 is TGTGCCAGCAGTCCGTTTTTTACTAGCGGGAGTTACGAGCAGTACTTC. Protein sequence: CASSPFFTSGSYEQYF.

There are a few counts of this clone. The chain carries TRBV11-2 and TRBJ2-1; the D gene could be TRBD1 or TRBD2 (5 bases each). Germline CDR1 SGHAT, CDR2 FQNNGV. CDR3 length: 14 amino acids. V gave up 6 bases and J gave up 7 bases, with 16 bases separating them. The CDR3 DNA is TGTGCCAGCAGAATGCTGAGGGGATGGAATGAGCAGTTCTTC. This sequence encodes CASRMLRGWNEQFF.

The chain couples TRBV5-5 to TRBJ2-1; D not certain. Trimming left V 2 bases short and J 4 bases short, with 10 bases between. CDR3 length equals 14 residues. Germline assignment: CDR1 SGHKS and CDR2 YYEKEE (reference sequence). For the CDR3, the DNA is TGTGCCAGCAGCTTTTCCAGGAGTTACAATGAGCAGTTCTTC. Translation gives CASSFSRSYNEQFF. Combining the CDR3 with reference TRBV5-5 and TRBJ2-1 gives the whole variable domain DAGVTQSPTHLIKTRGQQVTLRCSPISGHKSVSWYQQVLGQGPQFIFQYYEKEERGRGNFPDRFSARQFPNYSSELNVNALLLGDSALYLCASSFSRSYNEQFFGPGTRLTVL.

The chain carries TRBV13 and TRBJ2-2; 12 positions agree with TRBD2. CDR1 and CDR2 (germline): PRHDT, FYEKMQ (reference sequence). The CDR3 consists of 14 residues. V shed 5 bases and J 5 bases; nucleotides not matched to a gene: 0. CDR3 sequence (DNA): TGTGCCAGCAGCCTAGCGGGAGGGACCGGGGAGCTGTTTTTT. Translation: CASSLAGGTGELFF.

The chain joins TRBV5-1 to TRBJ2-3; D ambiguous. The germline V gene encodes CDR1 SGHRS and CDR2 YFSETQ. The V gene lost 2 bases and the J gene lost 0 bases, with 10 bases spanning the gap. This CDR3 is built from 15 residues. This chain's CDR3 is CASSLRVGSTDTQYF. The CDR3 DNA reads TGCGCCAGCAGCTTACGAGTGGGGAGCACAGATACGCAGTATTTT.

This chain uses TRBV14 with TRBJ2-3; 10 bases line up with TRBD1. The CDR3 runs 16 residues. Germline CDR1 and CDR2: SGHDN and FVKESK. Trimming at V came to 5 bases and at J to 4 bases, leaving 9 bases not matched to a gene. For the CDR3, the DNA is TGTGCCAGCAGCACCAGGACAGGGGGTTTTTCAGATACGCAGTATTTT. Encoded protein: CASSTRTGGFSDTQYF.

The rearrangement links TRBV19 to TRBJ1-1; D call uncertain. V was trimmed by 5 bases and J by 1 base, leaving 8 bases between them. Per the germline V gene, CDR1 is LNHDA and CDR2 is SQIVND (reference sequence). CDR3 length: 13 amino acids. The chain's CDR3 is CASSFHGNTEAFF. CDR3 nucleotides: TGTGCCAGTAGTTTCCACGGGAACACTGAAGCTTTCTTT.

The V and J genes are TRBV12-3 or TRBV12-4 and TRBJ1-1, with a tentative D call TRBD1 (6 bases). There are 13 residues in the CDR3. Trimming cost V 6 bases and J 0 bases, with 8 bases left between them. CDR3: CASRDSLNTEAFF. CDR3 nucleotide sequence: TGTGCCAGCAGGGACAGTTTGAACACTGAAGCTTTCTTT.

The CDR3 DNA is TGTGCCAGCAATTCTGCCGGACAGGGGGCCGACACTGAAGCTTTCTTT. This gives the protein CASNSAGQGADTEAFF. The rearrangement joins TRBV2 to TRBJ1-1; TRBD1 matches at 11 bases. With 7 bases clipped from V and 3 bases from J, the junction kept 10 bases outside the gene matches. CDR1 SNHLY and CDR2 FYNNEI come from the germline V gene. This CDR3 contains 16 residues.

This clone was detected once. J is TRBJ1-1 and V is TRBV5-1; D is uncertain. Germline V lookup: CDR1 SGHRS, CDR2 YFSETQ. CDR3 length equals 15 residues. V lost 3 bases, J lost 6 bases, and 18 bases lay in between. The CDR3 nucleotides read TGCGCCAGCAGCTCCAGGACCTCCGGTGGTCCTGAAGCTTTCTTT. Encoded protein: CASSSRTSGGPEAFF.

The chain links TRBV7-9 to TRBJ2-2; TRBD1 aligns across 7 bases. Per germline, CDR1 SEHNR and CDR2 FQNEAQ (reference sequence). This CDR3 is built from 14 residues. Trimming cost V 6 bases and J 1 base; bases outside gene matches: 2. The CDR3 loop reads CASSNRGNTGELFF. CDR3 bases: TGTGCCAGCAGTAACAGGGGGAACACCGGGGAGCTGTTTTTT.

This clone was observed once. Other nucleotide sequences from this sample produce the same CDR3. The rearrangement links TRBV18 to TRBJ2-5; D ambiguous. Germline V lookup: CDR1 KGHSH, CDR2 LQKENI. CDR3 length equals 14 residues. V lost 1 base and J 2 bases, leaving 8 bases between the germline ends. The CDR3 protein is CASSPRSGQETQYF. The CDR3 DNA sequence: TGTGCCAGCTCACCACGATCCGGGCAAGAGACCCAGTACTTC.

The V gene is TRBV11-2, the J gene TRBJ1-1, with D unresolved. Trimming cost V 3 bases and J 7 bases, with 12 bases left between them. CDR3 length: 13 residues. CDR1 is SGHAT, CDR2 FQNNGV, per germline. The CDR3 region is CASSLGGRFEAFF. DNA of the CDR3: TGTGCCAGCAGCTTGGGTGGGAGATTTGAAGCTTTCTTT. Combining the CDR3 with reference TRBV11-2 and TRBJ1-1 gives the whole variable domain EAGVAQSPRYKIIEKRQSVAFWCNPISGHATLYWYQQILGQGPKLLIQFQNNGVVDDSQLPKDRFSAERLKGVDSTLKIQPAKLEDSAVYLCASSLGGRFEAFFGQGTRLTVV.

In this sample, this clone turned up once. The chain uses TRBV7-9 and TRBJ1-3; 7 bases are shared with TRBD1. The CDR3 totals 13 residues. V was pared by 4 bases and J by 4 bases, with 1 base of the junction left unmatched. Germline CDR1 is SEHNR and CDR2 is FQNEAQ (reference sequence). The CDR3 protein is CASSSGQGNTIYF. In DNA form, the CDR3 reads TGTGCCAGCAGCTCGGGACAGGGAAACACCATATATTTT. The entire variable domain, with the rest obtained from reference TRBV7-9 and TRBJ1-3, is as follows: DTGVSQNPRHKITKRGQNVTFRCDPISEHNRLYWYRQTLGQGPEFLTYFQNEAQLEKSRLLSDRFSAERPKGSFSTLEIQRTEQGDSAMYLCASSSGQGNTIYFGEGSWLTVV.

This clone is a singleton in its sample. J is TRBJ2-7 and V is TRBV28; unclear D gene. Trimming took 6 bases from V and 7 from J, leaving 13 bases between them. The CDR3 length is 12 residues. Germline CDR1 reads MDHEN; CDR2 reads SYDVKM. The CDR3 coding sequence is TGTGCCAGCAGCCTAGGGCGTTTGGAGCAGTACTTC. Protein: CASSLGRLEQYF.

This chain joins TRBV28 and TRBJ2-7; 8 nucleotides agree with TRBD2. Germline CDR1 reads MDHEN; CDR2 reads SYDVKM. Trimming removed 6 bases from V and 3 bases from J; junction bases left unmatched: 10. The CDR3 has 15 amino acids. The CDR3 nucleotides read TGTGCCAGCAGGGGGGCGGGAGGACTACTCTACGAGCAGTACTTC. This translates into CASRGAGGLLYEQYF.

The chain is built from TRBV6-5 and TRBJ1-6; D is unclear. V gave up 2 bases and J gave up 0 bases, with 8 bases separating them. The germline V gene encodes CDR1 MNHEY and CDR2 SVGAGI. There are 16 residues in the CDR3. CDR3 nucleotides: TGTGCCAGCAGTTACACCGTGAGCTCCTATAATTCACCCCTCCACTTT. This codes for CASSYTVSSYNSPLHF.

The rearrangement joins TRBV6-2 or TRBV6-3 to TRBJ1-5; D is uncertain. The CDR3 length is 14 residues. V lost 2 bases, J lost 4 bases, and 9 bases lay in between. The germline V gene encodes CDR1 MNHEY and CDR2 SVGEGT. The CDR3 nucleotides read TGTGCCAGCAGTTACATCAGTGATAATCAGCCCCAGCATTTT. Amino acids: CASSYISDNQPQHF.

Points on this clone: The same CDR3 arises from other DNA sequences in this sample as well. The chain combines TRBV9 with TRBJ1-2, with D possibly TRBD1 on 5 matching bases. The CDR3 is made up of 12 amino acids. The germline gives CDR1 SGDLS, CDR2 YYNGEE. Between the trimmed V and J ends, which lost 0 bases and 7 bases, there was a span of 7 bases. The CDR3 loop reads CASSVGGGGYTF. CDR3 bases: TGTGCCAGCAGCGTAGGGGGCGGTGGCTACACCTTC.

This chain joins TRBV10-2 and TRBJ2-1, with a tentative D call TRBD2 (6 bases). CDR3 length: 14 amino acids. CDR1 WSHSY and CDR2 SAAADI come from the germline V gene. V was cut by 7 bases and J by 6 bases, with 16 bases left in between. Here the CDR3 reads CASNDPSVSNEQFF. As DNA, the CDR3 is TGCGCCAGCAATGACCCTAGCGTCAGCAATGAGCAGTTCTTC.

The V gene is TRBV7-6, the J gene TRBJ2-5; TRBD2 matches at 11 bases. CDR1 is SGHVS, CDR2 FNYEAQ, per germline. Losses at the gene ends were 3 bases for V and 9 bases for J; bases not matched to a gene: 12. The CDR3 totals 16 residues. DNA of the CDR3: TGTGCCAGCAGCTTCGACCTAGCGGGAGGTCTAATGGCCCAGTACTTC. It encodes CASSFDLAGGLMAQYF.